This T cell receptor (beta chain) comes out of a study of blood T cell repertoires in COVID-19. Study at large: From T cells, B-cell-depleted T cells, or PBMCs came the material, which was cDNA or gDNA.

Adults between roughly 18 and 95 years of age took part from 20 to 25 US areas. Participants reported their clinical history, and cohort assignment relied on those reports. This CDR3 has 13 residues. With V trimmed by 5 bases and J by 11 bases, 7 bases remained unmatched. CDR1 and CDR2 from the germline V gene are MDHEN and SYDVKM. Study processing details: From reference gene primer amplification, estimates of nucleated cell counts were derived. Sequencing used immunoSEQ multiplex PCR; TCRdb keeps in-frame clones, though not all of them. V, J and clone size derive from that table, while D and trimming were established from the DNA sequence. Among about 300,000 clones listed, about 90% were seen once.

This TCR derives from a woman between 50 and 59 years old who had been exposed to COVID-19. The sequenced material came from PBMCs or T cells enriched from blood (not recorded which). The chain joins TRBV28 to TRBJ1-2, with TRBD1 identical over 11 bases. The CDR3 spells CASSPGTGGKYTF. CDR3 coding DNA: TGTGCCAGCAGTCCCGGGACAGGGGGGAAGTACACCTTC.